One T cell receptor beta chain is described in this entry. These data are taken from a study of CD8+ T cells in alopecia areata. This CDR3 contains 15 residues. Germline V CDR1 and CDR2: SQVTM, ANQGSEA. Losses at the gene ends were 0 bases for V and 6 bases for J; bases not matched to a gene: 8. RNA extraction and reverse transcription yielded cDNA as sequencing template. Sequencing was performed with immunoSEQ multiplex PCR; in TCRdb, only in-frame clones are kept and a portion is missing. Here the sample spans 130,000 to 150,000 clones, 80% to 90% being singletons. This sequence originates from a human donor with alopecia areata. The input for sequencing was CD8+ T cells sorted from blood, taken at week 0. J is TRBJ2-1 and V is TRBV29-1, with 7 nucleotides matching TRBD1. The CDR3, as DNA: TGCAGCGTTGAAGATTTACTAACAGGGGCCAATGAGCAGTTCTTC. This translates into CSVEDLLTGANEQFF.